This T cell receptor beta chain emerged from a study of HIV-infected patients and healthy controls. In TCRdb, the 5' RACE reads were re-called with MiXCR into one record per CDR3 protein. The repertoire holds about 67,000 distinct CDR3 sequences, with around 16% as singletons. The CDR3 sequence is 14 residues long. V was shortened by 3 bases and J by 8 bases, with 11 bases between the two germline ends. This TCR derives from a human donor in good health. V is TRBV12-3 or TRBV12-4 and J is TRBJ1-6; tentative D call: TRBD1 (5 bases). The sequenced sample was CD4+ T cells from blood. The CDR3 is CASSLGVWDSPLHF. The CDR3 DNA is TGTGCCAGCAGTTTGGGGGTGTGGGATTCACCCCTCCACTTT.